The 14 T cell receptor beta chains reported below all come from one sample, sequenced in a study of blood T cell repertoires in COVID-19. The method was immunoSEQ multiplex PCR; TCRdb's version includes in-frame clones alone and lacks a portion of them. The sample holds about 160,000 clones; about four fifths are singletons and the top ten take 7% to 10%. The sequenced sample consisted of peripheral blood. The receptors were gathered from an older woman with COVID-19, enrolled during active disease.

The rearrangement joins TRBV6-2 or TRBV6-3 to TRBJ2-7, with D possibly being TRBD2 (5 bases). CDR3 length equals 17 residues. CDR1 and CDR2 from the germline V gene are MNHEY and SVGEGT. Trimming cost V 0 bases and J 1 base, with 16 bases left between them. The CDR3 is CASSYSGTRRPSYEQYV. The DNA for the CDR3 is TGTGCCAGCAGTTACTCGGGAACTCGGAGGCCATCCTACGAGCAGTACGTC.

The V and J genes are TRBV15 and TRBJ1-2; D unresolved. Trimming pared 4 bases from V and 4 bases from J, leaving 16 bases between. Per germline, CDR1 LNHNV and CDR2 YYDKDF (reference sequence). The CDR3 extends over 15 amino acids. CDR3 in DNA: TGTGCCACCAGCATGACGGGCAGCGGCACCTATGGCTACACCTTC. Amino acids: CATSMTGSGTYGYTF.

The chain carries TRBV6-5 and TRBJ1-2, with 10 bases aligning to TRBD1. Trimming at V came to 6 bases and at J to 5 bases, leaving 3 bases not matched to a gene. The CDR3 is 13 residues long. CDR1 and CDR2 from the germline V gene are MNHEY and SVGAGI. CDR3 coding DNA: TGTGCCAGCAGAGGACAGGGGGTTTATGGCTACACCTTC. This encodes CASRGQGVYGYTF.

The chain couples TRBV5-4 to TRBJ2-5; 11 bases line up with TRBD1. J lost 5 bases, V lost 3 bases, and 9 bases had no gene match. Germline V lookup: CDR1 SGHNT, CDR2 YYREEE (reference sequence). This CDR3 region has 16 residues. The DNA of the CDR3 is TGTGCCAGCAGCTCCGGACAGGGGGCCTTTCGGGAGACCCAGTACTTC. Protein: CASSSGQGAFRETQYF.

The gene calls are TRBV14 and TRBJ2-2, with D possibly TRBD2 on 6 matching bases. CDR1 is SGHDN, CDR2 FVKESK, per germline. Trimming took 0 bases from V and 6 from J, leaving 11 bases between them. The CDR3 loop spans 15 amino acids. The CDR3 loop reads CASSQDPTGAGELFF. The CDR3 coding sequence is TGTGCCAGCAGCCAAGATCCAACGGGGGCCGGGGAGCTGTTTTTT.

The V call is TRBV7-2, the J call TRBJ2-2; possibly TRBD1 for D (6 bases). Trimming stripped 2 bases from V and 0 bases from J, with 10 bases between. Germline loops: CDR1 SGHTA, CDR2 FQGNSA. The CDR3 has 16 amino acids. CDR3 amino acids: CASSLRGLSNTGELFF. In nucleotides, the CDR3 is TGTGCCAGCAGCTTAAGGGGGTTGTCGAACACCGGGGAGCTGTTTTTT.

This clone occurred once. The chain recombines TRBV4-1 with TRBJ1-1; 9 bases match TRBD1. This CDR3 is 18 amino acids long. Germline V CDR1 and CDR2: MGHRA, YSYEKL. Trimming at V came to 1 base and at J to 6 bases, leaving 15 bases not matched to a gene. The DNA for the CDR3 is TGCGCCAGCAGCCAAGGGCCGGGACAGGGCCCCGTCAAGGCTGAAGCTTTCTTT. It yields the protein CASSQGPGQGPVKAEAFF.

V and J are TRBV5-1 and TRBJ2-7; 13 bases are shared with TRBD2. Germline V lookup: CDR1 SGHRS, CDR2 YFSETQ. CDR3 length: 18 residues. V lost 4 bases, J lost 4 bases, and 14 bases stayed unmatched. CDR3: CASSPKRTSGRGGYEQYF. The CDR3 DNA is TGCGCCAGCAGCCCGAAGAGGACTAGCGGGAGAGGGGGATACGAGCAGTACTTC.

This rearrangement joins TRBV12-3 or TRBV12-4 to TRBJ2-7, with 10 bases matching TRBD1. V dropped 6 bases and J dropped 4; count of bases not matched to a gene: 3. The CDR3 totals 13 residues. CDR3 bases: TGTGCCAGCAGAAGACAGGGGGCGTACGAGCAGTACTTC. Residues: CASRRQGAYEQYF.

The chain joins TRBV5-4 to TRBJ2-7; D is possibly TRBD2 (6 bases). V was trimmed by 1 base and J by 1 base, leaving 12 bases between them. This CDR3 is 15 amino acids long. Germline V gene sequence: CDR1 SGHNT, CDR2 YYREEE (reference sequence). DNA for the CDR3: TGTGCCAGCAGCTTGAAGGGAGGCGGATCCTACGAGCAGTACTTC. Its translation: CASSLKGGGSYEQYF.

This sequence joins TRBV5-1 and TRBJ2-7; 9 bases are a match to TRBD1. The length of the CDR3 is 14 residues. Trimming cost V 0 bases and J 7 bases; bases outside gene matches: 5. Germline V gives CDR1 SGHRS, CDR2 YFSETQ. The CDR3, as DNA: TGCGCCAGCAGCTTGGAAGGGACAGGGCTTGAGCAGTACTTC. Protein product: CASSLEGTGLEQYF.

V is TRBV25-1 and J is TRBJ2-3; D might be TRBD1 (6 bases). Trimming took off 5 bases at V and 1 base at J, with 13 bases between the two ends. The CDR3 is 15 amino acids. Germline lookup yields CDR1 MGHDK and CDR2 SYGVNS. The CDR3 DNA reads as TGTGCCAGCAGTTTACAGGGAAGGGGCACAGATACGCAGTATTTT. This encodes CASSLQGRGTDTQYF.

This chain uses TRBV24-1 with TRBJ2-3, with TRBD1 as a possible D gene (5 bases). Trimming removed 0 bases at V and 3 bases at J, with 9 bases between. The CDR3 spans 15 residues. Germline V gives CDR1 KGHDR, CDR2 SFDVKD. CDR3 amino acids: CATSDLGQGTDTQYF. CDR3 DNA: TGTGCCACCAGTGATTTGGGGCAGGGAACAGATACGCAGTATTTT.

The chain couples TRBV28 to TRBJ1-1, with D possibly matching TRBD1 (6 bases). Germline lookup yields CDR1 MDHEN and CDR2 SYDVKM. The CDR3 has 13 amino acids. Trimming stripped 6 bases from V and 11 bases from J, with 19 bases between. The CDR3 nucleotides read TGTGCCAGCAGCCATACCATCAACAGGGACGCTTTCTTT. This sequence encodes CASSHTINRDAFF. Full variable domain (missing parts from reference TRBV28 and TRBJ1-1): DVKVTQSSRYLVKRTGEKVFLECVQDMDHENMFWYRQDPGLGLRLIYFSYDVKMKEKGDIPEGYSVSREKKERFSLILESASTNQTSMYLCASSHTINRDAFFGQGTRLTVV.